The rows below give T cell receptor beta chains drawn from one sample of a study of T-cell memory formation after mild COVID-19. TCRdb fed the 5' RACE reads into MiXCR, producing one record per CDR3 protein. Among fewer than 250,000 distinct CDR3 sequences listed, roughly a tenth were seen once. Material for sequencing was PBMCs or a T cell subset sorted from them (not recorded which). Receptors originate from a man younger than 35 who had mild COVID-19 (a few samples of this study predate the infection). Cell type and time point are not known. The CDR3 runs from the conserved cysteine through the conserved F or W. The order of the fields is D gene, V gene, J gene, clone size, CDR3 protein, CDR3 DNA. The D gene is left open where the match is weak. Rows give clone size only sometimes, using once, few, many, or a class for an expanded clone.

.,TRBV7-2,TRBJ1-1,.,CASSTDMNTEAFF,TGTGCCAGCAGCACGGACATGAACACTGAAGCTTTCTTT
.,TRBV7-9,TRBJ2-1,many,CASRQGTDNNEQFF,TGTGCCAGCAGACAGGGCACAGATAACAATGAGCAGTTCTTC
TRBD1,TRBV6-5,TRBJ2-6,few,CASSYAPQGAGANVLTF,TGTGCCAGCAGTTACGCACCACAGGGGGCTGGGGCCAACGTCCTGACTTTC
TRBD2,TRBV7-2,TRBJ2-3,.,CASSSLLAGALDTQYF,TGTGCCAGCAGCTCCCTCCTAGCGGGGGCCCTCGATACGCAGTATTTT
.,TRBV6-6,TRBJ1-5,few,CASSYPSGGAIVAQHF,TGTGCCAGCAGTTACCCTTCCGGGGGGGCGATTGTAGCCCAGCATTTT
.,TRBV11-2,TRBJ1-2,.,CASSLSDLSYGYTF,TGTGCCAGCAGCTTATCTGACCTAAGCTATGGCTACACCTTC
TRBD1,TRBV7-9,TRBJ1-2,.,CASSHRGAYDGYTF,TGTGCCAGCAGCCACAGGGGTGCCTATGATGGCTACACCTTC
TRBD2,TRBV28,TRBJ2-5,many,CASHSGGRKTQYF,TGTGCCAGCCACTCGGGGGGGCGGAAGACCCAGTACTTC
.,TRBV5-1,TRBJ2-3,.,CASRSTPLPDTQYF,TGCGCCAGCCGTTCTACCCCTCTCCCAGATACGCAGTATTTT
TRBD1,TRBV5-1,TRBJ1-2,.,CASSYDRVSNYGYTF,TGCGCCAGCAGTTATGACAGGGTGTCCAACTATGGCTACACCTTC
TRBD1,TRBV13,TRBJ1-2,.,CASSPRTGDYGYTF,TGTGCCAGCAGCCCCCGGACAGGGGACTATGGCTACACCTTC
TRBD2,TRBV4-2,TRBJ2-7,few,CASSHASGGITYEQYF,TGTGCCAGCAGCCATGCTAGCGGGGGGATTACCTACGAGCAGTACTTC
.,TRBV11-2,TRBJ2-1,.,CASSPSNEQGEQFF,TGTGCCAGCAGCCCCTCAAATGAGCAGGGTGAGCAGTTCTTC
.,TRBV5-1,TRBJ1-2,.,CASSLAGDQANYGYTF,TGCGCCAGCAGCTTGGCTGGGGACCAAGCTAACTATGGCTACACCTTC
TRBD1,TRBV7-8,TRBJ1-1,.,CASSLADRGTEAFF,TGTGCCAGCAGCTTAGCCGACAGGGGGACTGAAGCTTTCTTT
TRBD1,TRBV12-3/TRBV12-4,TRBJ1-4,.,CASSPNRGPSEKLFF,TGTGCCAGCAGTCCTAACAGGGGTCCAAGTGAAAAACTGTTTTTT
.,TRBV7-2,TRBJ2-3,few,CASSLSRAVSTDTQYF,TGTGCCAGCAGCTTAAGTCGGGCAGTAAGCACAGATACGCAGTATTTT
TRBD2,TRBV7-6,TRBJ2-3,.,CASSLARTSGATDTQYF,TGTGCCAGCAGCTTAGCCCGCACTAGCGGGGCCACAGATACGCAGTATTTT
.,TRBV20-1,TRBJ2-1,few,CSAPRIGPYNEQFF,TGCAGTGCACCCCGCATCGGCCCCTACAATGAGCAGTTCTTC
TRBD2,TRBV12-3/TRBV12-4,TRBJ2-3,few,CASSFSLSGGPGDTQYF,TGTGCCAGCAGTTTCTCCCTTAGCGGGGGCCCCGGGGATACGCAGTATTTT
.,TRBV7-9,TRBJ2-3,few,CASSWGYGTDTQYF,TGTGCCAGCAGCTGGGGGTACGGCACAGATACGCAGTATTTT
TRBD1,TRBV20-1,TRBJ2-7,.,CSASSGTGVNEQYF,TGCAGTGCTAGTTCCGGGACAGGGGTCAACGAGCAGTACTTC
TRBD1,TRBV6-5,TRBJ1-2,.,CASGDRPTHFYGYTF,TGTGCCAGCGGGGACAGGCCTACTCACTTCTATGGCTACACCTTC
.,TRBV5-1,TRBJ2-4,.,CASSPEVQGSNIQYF,TGCGCCAGCAGCCCTGAGGTGCAGGGATCAAACATTCAGTACTTC
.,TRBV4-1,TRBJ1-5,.,CASSQGGGSNQPQHF,TGCGCCAGCAGCCAGGGGGGAGGAAGCAATCAGCCCCAGCATTTT
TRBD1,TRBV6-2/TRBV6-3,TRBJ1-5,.,CASAVTGNQPQHF,TGTGCCAGCGCGGTGACAGGGAATCAGCCCCAGCATTTT
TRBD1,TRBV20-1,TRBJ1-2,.,CSAPTGEGSYGYTF,TGCAGTGCCCCGACAGGGGAAGGGAGTTATGGCTACACCTTC
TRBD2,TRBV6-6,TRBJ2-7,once,CATQRGDPYEQYF,TGTGCCACCCAGCGGGGCGACCCTTACGAGCAGTACTTC
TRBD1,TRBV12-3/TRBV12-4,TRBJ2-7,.,CASSPGQGYGQYF,TGTGCCAGCAGTCCGGGACAGGGTTATGGGCAGTACTTC
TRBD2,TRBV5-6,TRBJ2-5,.,CASSLVLADQETQYF,TGTGCCAGCAGCTTGGTCCTAGCGGATCAAGAGACCCAGTACTTC
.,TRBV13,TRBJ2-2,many,CASSLPGGELFF,TGTGCCAGCAGCCTCCCTGGGGGGGAGCTGTTTTTT
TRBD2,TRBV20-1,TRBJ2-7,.,CSATYWGSGGIYEQYF,TGCAGTGCCACGTACTGGGGTAGCGGGGGGATCTACGAGCAGTACTTC
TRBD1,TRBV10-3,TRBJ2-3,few,CAISETGVDRGETDTQYF,TGTGCCATCAGTGAGACAGGAGTTGACAGGGGGGAGACAGATACGCAGTATTTT
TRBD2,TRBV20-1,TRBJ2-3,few,CSVIPHSGGITDTQYF,TGCAGTGTTATACCTCACAGCGGGGGGATCACAGATACGCAGTATTTT
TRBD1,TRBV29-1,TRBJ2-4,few,CSGRDRAQNIQYF,TGCAGCGGGAGGGACAGGGCTCAAAACATTCAGTACTTC
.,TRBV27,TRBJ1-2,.,CASRALAKNYGYTF,TGTGCCAGCAGGGCACTGGCAAAGAACTATGGCTACACCTTC
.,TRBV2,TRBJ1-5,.,CASTPGRGQPQHF,TGTGCCAGCACTCCGGGAAGAGGACAGCCCCAGCATTTT
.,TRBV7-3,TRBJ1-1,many,CASSLEGNYHRTTEAFF,TGTGCCAGCAGCTTAGAAGGGAACTATCACCGAACCACTGAAGCTTTCTTT
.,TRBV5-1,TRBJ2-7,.,CASSLVGPYEQYF,TGCGCCAGCAGCTTGGTGGGTCCCTACGAGCAGTACTTC
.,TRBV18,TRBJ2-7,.,CASSPAATYEQYF,TGTGCCAGCTCACCCGCAGCCACCTACGAGCAGTACTTC
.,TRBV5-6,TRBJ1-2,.,CASSTGTYGYTF,TGTGCCAGCAGCACCGGGACGTATGGCTACACCTTC
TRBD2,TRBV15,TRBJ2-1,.,CATKASGGNNEQFF,TGTGCCACCAAAGCTAGCGGGGGAAACAATGAGCAGTTCTTC
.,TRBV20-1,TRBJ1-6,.,CSARLNKGGNSPLHF,TGCAGTGCTAGACTTAACAAAGGCGGGAATTCACCCCTCCACTTT
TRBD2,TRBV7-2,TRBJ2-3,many,CASSFRRGATDTQYF,TGTGCCAGCAGCTTCCGGCGGGGGGCCACAGATACGCAGTATTTT
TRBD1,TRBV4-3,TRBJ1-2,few,CASSRQGLGGYTF,TGCGCCAGCAGCCGACAGGGTTTGGGGGGCTACACCTTC
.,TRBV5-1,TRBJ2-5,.,CASSLSGVEGETQYF,TGCGCCAGCAGCTTGTCCGGGGTTGAGGGAGAGACCCAGTACTTC
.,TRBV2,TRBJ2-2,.,CASVGTTNAGELFF,TGTGCCAGCGTAGGAACCACGAACGCCGGGGAGCTGTTTTTT